This T cell receptor beta chain was recovered during a study of cytomegalovirus exposure and HLA in healthy donors. Study-level results: HLA alleles showed associations with about 15,000 TCR beta sequences in a later analysis, at a 0.05 false discovery rate. In a later analysis, HLA-associated TCR beta chains were more clonally expanded than equally common others. CMV serostatus was the sole immune exposure information available.

Researchers ran the PCR with 60 Vbeta and 13 Jbeta primers. Only in-frame clones appear in the TCRdb table, and some are missing; sequencing was by immunoSEQ multiplex PCR. This repertoire shows about 120,000 clones, about 80% found once; its top ten account for approximately 4.3%. Comment on this clone: Antigen: not known.

In germline, CDR1 is SEHNR, CDR2 FQNEAQ (reference sequence). V lost 5 bases to trimming and J lost 2 bases; unmatched junction nucleotides: 5. This CDR3 contains 17 residues. The J gene is TRBJ2-2, the V gene TRBV7-9; 13 bases match TRBD2. This receptor was taken from a man aged 25-45 years in good health and CMV-seropositive. Input material: PBMCs. In nucleotides, the CDR3 is TGTGCCAGCAGCCCGGGACTAGCGGGATCAAACACCGGGGAGCTGTTTTTT. This gives the protein CASSPGLAGSNTGELFF.